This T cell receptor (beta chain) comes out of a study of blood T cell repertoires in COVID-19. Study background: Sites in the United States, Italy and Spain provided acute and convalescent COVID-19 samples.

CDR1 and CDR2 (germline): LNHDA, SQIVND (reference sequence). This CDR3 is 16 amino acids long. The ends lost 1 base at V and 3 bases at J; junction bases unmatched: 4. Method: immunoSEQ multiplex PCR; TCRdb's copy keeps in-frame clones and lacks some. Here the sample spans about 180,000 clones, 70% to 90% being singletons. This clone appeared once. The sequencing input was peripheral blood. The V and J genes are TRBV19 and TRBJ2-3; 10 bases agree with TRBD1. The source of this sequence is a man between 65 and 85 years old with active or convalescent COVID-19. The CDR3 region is CASSIGTGGRTDTQYF. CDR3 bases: TGTGCCAGTAGTATAGGGACAGGGGGTCGGACAGATACGCAGTATTTT.